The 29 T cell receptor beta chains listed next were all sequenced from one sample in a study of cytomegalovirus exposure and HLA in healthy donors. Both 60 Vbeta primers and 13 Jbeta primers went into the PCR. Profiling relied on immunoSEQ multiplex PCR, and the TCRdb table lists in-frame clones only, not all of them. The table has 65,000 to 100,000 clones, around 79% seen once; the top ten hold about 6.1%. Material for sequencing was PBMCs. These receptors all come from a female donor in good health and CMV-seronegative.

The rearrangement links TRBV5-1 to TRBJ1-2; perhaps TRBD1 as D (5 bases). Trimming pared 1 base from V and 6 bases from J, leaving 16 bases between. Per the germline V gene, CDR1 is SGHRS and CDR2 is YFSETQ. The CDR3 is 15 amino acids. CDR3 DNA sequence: TGCGCCAGCAGCTTGTCAATGGAGGGGAGAAATGGCTACACCTTC. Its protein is CASSLSMEGRNGYTF.

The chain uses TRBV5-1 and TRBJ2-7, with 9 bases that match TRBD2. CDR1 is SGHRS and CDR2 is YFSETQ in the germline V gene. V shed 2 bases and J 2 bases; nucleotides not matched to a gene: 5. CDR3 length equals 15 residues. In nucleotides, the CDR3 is TGCGCCAGCAGCTTAGCGGGGGGTATACCCTACGAGCAGTACTTC. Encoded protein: CASSLAGGIPYEQYF.

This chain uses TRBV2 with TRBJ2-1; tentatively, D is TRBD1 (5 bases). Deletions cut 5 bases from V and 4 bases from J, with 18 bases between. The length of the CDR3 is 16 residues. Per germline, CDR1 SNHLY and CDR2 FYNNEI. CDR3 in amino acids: CASSPYSSPGYNEQFF. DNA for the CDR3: TGTGCCAGCAGTCCCTACTCCTCCCCAGGGTACAATGAGCAGTTCTTC.

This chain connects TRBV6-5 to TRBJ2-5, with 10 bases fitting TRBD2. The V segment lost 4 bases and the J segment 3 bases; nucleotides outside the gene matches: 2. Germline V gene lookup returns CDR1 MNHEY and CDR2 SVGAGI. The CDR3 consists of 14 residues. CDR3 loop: CASSFGLAEETQYF. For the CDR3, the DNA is TGTGCCAGCAGTTTTGGACTAGCGGAAGAGACCCAGTACTTC.

CDR3 sequence (DNA): TGTGCCATCAGTATCAGCTCAGGTGGCAATGAGCAGTTCTTC. Protein product: CAISISSGGNEQFF. The rearrangement links TRBV10-3 to TRBJ2-1; D gene ambiguous. Per the germline V gene, CDR1 is ENHRY and CDR2 is SYGVKD. The CDR3 is 14 residues long. Trimming shortened V by 5 bases and J by 6 bases, and 14 bases separated the two germline ends.

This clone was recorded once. CDR3 sequence reads: CASSPGRGNNQPQHF. DNA for the CDR3: TGTGCCAGCTCACCGGGGAGGGGAAACAATCAGCCCCAGCATTTT. The rearrangement joins TRBV18 to TRBJ1-5; TRBD1 is a possible D gene (5 bases). V gave up 3 bases and J gave up 3 bases, with 12 bases separating them. Germline CDR1 is KGHSH and CDR2 is LQKENI. The CDR3 is 15 residues long. Full variable domain (remainder filled in from reference TRBV18 and TRBJ1-5): NAGVMQNPRHLVRRRGQEARLRCSPMKGHSHVYWYRQLPEEGLKFMVYLQKENIIDESGMPKERFSAEFPKEGPSILRIQQVVRGDSAAYFCASSPGRGNNQPQHFGDGTRLSIL.

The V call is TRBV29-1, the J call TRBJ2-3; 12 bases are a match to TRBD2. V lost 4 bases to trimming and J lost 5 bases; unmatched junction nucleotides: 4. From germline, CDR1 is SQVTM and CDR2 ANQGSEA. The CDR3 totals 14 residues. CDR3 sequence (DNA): TGCAGCGTTGGGACTAGCGGGATTAAAGATACGCAGTATTTT. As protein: CSVGTSGIKDTQYF.

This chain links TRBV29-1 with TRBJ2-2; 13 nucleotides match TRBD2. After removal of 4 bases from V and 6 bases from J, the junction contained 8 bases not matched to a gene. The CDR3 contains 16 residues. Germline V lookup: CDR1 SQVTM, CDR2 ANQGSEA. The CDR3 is CSVGGLAGAQAGELFF. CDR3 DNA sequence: TGCAGCGTTGGAGGACTAGCGGGAGCTCAGGCCGGGGAGCTGTTTTTT.

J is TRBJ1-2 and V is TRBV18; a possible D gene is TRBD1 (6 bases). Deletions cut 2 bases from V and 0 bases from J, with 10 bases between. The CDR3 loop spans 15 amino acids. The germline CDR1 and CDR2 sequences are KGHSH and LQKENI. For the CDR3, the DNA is TGTGCCAGCTCACCAGCCGGGACACCTAACTATGGCTACACCTTC. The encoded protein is CASSPAGTPNYGYTF.

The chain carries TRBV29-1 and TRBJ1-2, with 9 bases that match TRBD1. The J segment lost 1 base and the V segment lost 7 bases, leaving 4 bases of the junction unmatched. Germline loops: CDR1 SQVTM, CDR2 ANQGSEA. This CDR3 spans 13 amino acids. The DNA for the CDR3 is TGCAGCGCAGTGACAGGGGGTAACTATGGCTACACCTTC. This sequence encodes CSAVTGGNYGYTF.

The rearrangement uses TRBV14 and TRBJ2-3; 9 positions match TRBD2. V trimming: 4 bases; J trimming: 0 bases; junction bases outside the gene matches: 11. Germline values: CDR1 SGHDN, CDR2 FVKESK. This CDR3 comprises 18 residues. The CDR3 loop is CASSPRLRLAASTDTQYF. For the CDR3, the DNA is TGTGCCAGCAGCCCCCGCCTTCGACTAGCGGCTAGCACAGATACGCAGTATTTT.

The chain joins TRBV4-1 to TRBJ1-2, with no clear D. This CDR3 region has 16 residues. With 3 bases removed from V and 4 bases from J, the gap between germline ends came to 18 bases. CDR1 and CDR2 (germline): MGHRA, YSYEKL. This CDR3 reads CASSHPADPLSYGYTF. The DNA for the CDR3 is TGCGCCAGCAGCCACCCGGCGGATCCACTAAGCTATGGCTACACCTTC.

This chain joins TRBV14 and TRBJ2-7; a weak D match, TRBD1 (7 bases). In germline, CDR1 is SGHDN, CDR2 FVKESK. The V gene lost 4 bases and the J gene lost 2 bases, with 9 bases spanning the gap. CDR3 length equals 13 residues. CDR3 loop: CASSLRGAYEQYF. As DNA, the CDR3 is TGTGCCAGCAGCCTCAGGGGGGCCTACGAGCAGTACTTC.

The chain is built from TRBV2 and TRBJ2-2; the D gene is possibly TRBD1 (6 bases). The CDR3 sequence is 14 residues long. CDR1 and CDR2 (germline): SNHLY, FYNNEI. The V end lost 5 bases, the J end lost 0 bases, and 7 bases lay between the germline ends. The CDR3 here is CASSQGSNTGELFF. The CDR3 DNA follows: TGTGCCAGCAGTCAGGGGTCGAACACCGGGGAGCTGTTTTTT.

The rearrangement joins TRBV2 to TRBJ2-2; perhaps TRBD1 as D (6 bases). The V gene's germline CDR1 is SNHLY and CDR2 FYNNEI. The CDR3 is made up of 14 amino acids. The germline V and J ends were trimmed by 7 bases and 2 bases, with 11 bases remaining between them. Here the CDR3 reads CASTNRANTGELFF. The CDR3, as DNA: TGTGCCAGCACCAACAGGGCCAACACCGGGGAGCTGTTTTTT.

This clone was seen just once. CDR3 DNA: TGTGCCAGCAGGCGACAGGGGAGTCAGCCCCAGCATTTT. Translation gives CASRRQGSQPQHF. V gene TRBV28 combines with J gene TRBJ1-5, with 8 bases lining up with TRBD1. The length of the CDR3 is 13 residues. J lost 6 bases, V lost 6 bases, and 4 bases had no gene match. Germline-derived CDR1 and CDR2 are MDHEN and SYDVKM.

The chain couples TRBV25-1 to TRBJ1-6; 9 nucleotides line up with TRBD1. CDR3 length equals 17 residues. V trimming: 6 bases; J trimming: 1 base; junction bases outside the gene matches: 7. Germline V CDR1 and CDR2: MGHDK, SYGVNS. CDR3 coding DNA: TGTGCCAGCAGGAGCCGGGACAGGGCGTCCTATAATTCACCCCTCCACTTT. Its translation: CASRSRDRASYNSPLHF.

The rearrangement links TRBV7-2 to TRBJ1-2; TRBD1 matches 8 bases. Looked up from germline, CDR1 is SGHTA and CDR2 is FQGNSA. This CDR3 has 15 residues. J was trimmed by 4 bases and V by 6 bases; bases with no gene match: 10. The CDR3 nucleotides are TGTGCCAGCAGGCCTACAGGGGGAATTCGCTATGGCTACACCTTC. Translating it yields CASRPTGGIRYGYTF.

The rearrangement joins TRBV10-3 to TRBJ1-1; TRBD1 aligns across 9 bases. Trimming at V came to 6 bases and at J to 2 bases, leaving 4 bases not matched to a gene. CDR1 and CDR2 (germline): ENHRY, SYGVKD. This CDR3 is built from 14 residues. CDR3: CAIRGDRVNTEAFF. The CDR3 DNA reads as TGTGCCATCAGGGGGGACAGGGTCAACACTGAAGCTTTCTTT.

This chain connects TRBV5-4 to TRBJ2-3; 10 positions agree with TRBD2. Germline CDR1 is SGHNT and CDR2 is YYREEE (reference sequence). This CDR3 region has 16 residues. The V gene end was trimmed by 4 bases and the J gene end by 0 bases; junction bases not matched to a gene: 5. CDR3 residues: CASSRTSGSSTDTQYF. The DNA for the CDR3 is TGTGCCAGCAGCCGGACTAGCGGCTCTAGCACAGATACGCAGTATTTT.

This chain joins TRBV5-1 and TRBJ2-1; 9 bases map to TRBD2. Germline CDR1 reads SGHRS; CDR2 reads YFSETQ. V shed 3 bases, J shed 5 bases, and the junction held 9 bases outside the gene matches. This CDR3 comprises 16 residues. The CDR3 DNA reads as TGCGCCAGCAGCTCTTCCAGCGGGAGGATCCACAATGAGCAGTTCTTC. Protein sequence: CASSSSSGRIHNEQFF.

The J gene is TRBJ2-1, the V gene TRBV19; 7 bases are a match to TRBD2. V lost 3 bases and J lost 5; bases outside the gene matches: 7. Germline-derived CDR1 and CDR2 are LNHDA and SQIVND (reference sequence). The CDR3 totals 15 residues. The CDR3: CASSIREGTDNEQFF. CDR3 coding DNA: TGTGCCAGTAGTATTAGGGAGGGGACTGACAATGAGCAGTTCTTC.

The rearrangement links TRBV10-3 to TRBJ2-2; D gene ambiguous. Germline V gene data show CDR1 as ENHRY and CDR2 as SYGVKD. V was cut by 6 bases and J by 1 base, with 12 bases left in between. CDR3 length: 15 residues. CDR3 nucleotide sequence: TGTGCCATCAGAGGTAGCTTAGGGAACACCGGGGAGCTGTTTTTT. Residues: CAIRGSLGNTGELFF.

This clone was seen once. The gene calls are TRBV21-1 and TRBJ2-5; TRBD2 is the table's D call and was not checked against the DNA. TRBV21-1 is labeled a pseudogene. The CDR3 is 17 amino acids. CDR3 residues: CASSKEDGGGNQETQYF. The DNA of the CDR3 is TGTGCCAGCAGCAAAGAGGATGGGGGGGGCAACCAAGAGACCCAGTACTTC.

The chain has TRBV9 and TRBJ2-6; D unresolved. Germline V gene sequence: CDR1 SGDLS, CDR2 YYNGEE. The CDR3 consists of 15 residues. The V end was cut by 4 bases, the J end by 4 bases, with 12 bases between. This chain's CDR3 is CASSLQPAGANVLTF. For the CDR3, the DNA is TGTGCCAGCAGCCTACAGCCGGCGGGGGCCAACGTCCTGACTTTC.

The CDR3 coding sequence is TGCGCCAGCAGCAGGGGCAGCCCAATTACAGATACGCAGTATTTT. This translates into CASSRGSPITDTQYF. The chain links TRBV5-1 to TRBJ2-3, with D possibly TRBD1 on 5 matching bases. CDR1 is SGHRS and CDR2 is YFSETQ in the germline V gene. Between the trimmed V and J ends, which lost 4 bases and 3 bases, there was a span of 15 bases. This CDR3 is built from 15 residues.

The CDR3 region has the DNA TGCAGCGTTTCTGCAGTCAATCAGGAAGGCTACACCTTC. This encodes CSVSAVNQEGYTF. The chain is built from TRBV29-1 and TRBJ1-2; D not resolved. Germline CDR1 and CDR2: SQVTM and ANQGSEA. The CDR3 is 13 amino acids. Trimming shortened V by 5 bases and J by 8 bases, and 18 bases separated the two germline ends.

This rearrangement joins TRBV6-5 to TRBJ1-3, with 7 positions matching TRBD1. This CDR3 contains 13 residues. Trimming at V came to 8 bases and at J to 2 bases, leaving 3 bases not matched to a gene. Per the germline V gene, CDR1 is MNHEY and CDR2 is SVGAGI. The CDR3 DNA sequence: TGTGCCAGCCAGGGGGTAGCTGGAAACACCATATATTTT. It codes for CASQGVAGNTIYF.

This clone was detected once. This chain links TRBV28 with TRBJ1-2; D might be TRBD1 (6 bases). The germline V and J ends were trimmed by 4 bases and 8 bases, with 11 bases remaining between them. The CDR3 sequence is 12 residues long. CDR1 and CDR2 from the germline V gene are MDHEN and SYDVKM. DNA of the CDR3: TGTGCCAGCAGTTCAGGCGGGGGCGGCTACACCTTC. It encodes CASSSGGGGYTF.